Sequencing of this T cell receptor (beta chain) was carried out in a study of cytomegalovirus exposure and HLA in healthy donors. Across the whole study: Earlier sequencing of about 179 million T cells yielded 120 million or so unique TCR beta sequences. Study results and limitations: Further analysis, carried out later, found HLA-associated TCR beta chains more clonally expanded than equally common other chains. As a later analysis showed, several of the most significant clusters appeared to be linked to common viral pathogens.

In the case of this clone: Its cognate antigen is unknown.

CDR1 SGHAT and CDR2 FQNNGV come from the germline V gene. V was clipped by 6 bases and J by 9 bases, with 18 bases between them. The CDR3 loop spans 14 amino acids. In the PCR, 60 Vbeta and 13 Jbeta primers were used. The protocol was immunoSEQ multiplex PCR, while the TCRdb copy is restricted to in-frame clones and leaves out a portion. The sample lists around 76,000 clones; around 79% were seen once. The sequence was obtained from a man aged 35-49 years in good health and CMV-seronegative. Sample: PBMCs. The V gene is TRBV11-2, the J gene TRBJ2-1; a possible D gene is TRBD2 (6 bases). This chain's CDR3 is CASRSQTRQGEQFF. The CDR3 region has the DNA TGTGCCAGCAGGTCTCAGACTAGACAAGGTGAGCAGTTCTTC.